Presented here are 13 T cell receptor beta chains from one specimen sequenced in a study of vaccination effects on CD4 cells after COVID-19. After more than 9 days in culture, the CD4+ T cells were isolated. Participants completed two doses of the BNT162b2 or mRNA-1273 vaccine. Their target antigens are unknown. Clones were read by immunoSEQ multiplex PCR, and TCRdb kept only the in-frame ones, dropping some. The sample records roughly 41,000 clones, around two thirds being singletons. Sequencing was performed on CD4+ T cells from PBMCs cultured without peptide, taken after COVID-19 vaccination. Receptors originate from a human donor who received a COVID-19 vaccine.

V and J are TRBV6-5 and TRBJ1-6; D call uncertain. Germline CDR1 MNHEY, CDR2 SVGAGI. The V and J ends lost 2 bases and 7 bases respectively, with 12 bases between them. CDR3 length equals 15 residues. The CDR3 DNA reads as TGTGCCAGCAGTTACGCGGAGCCGGGGAATTCACCCCTCCACTTT. Residues: CASSYAEPGNSPLHF.

V and J are TRBV21-1 and TRBJ1-1; the table's D call, TRBD1, has no DNA check behind it. TRBV21-1 is annotated as a pseudogene. The CDR3 covers 17 residues. CDR3 in DNA: TGTGCCAGCAGCAAAGCCAGAAGGGACAGGGGTAGTCCTGAAGCTTTCTTT. Encoded protein: CASSKARRDRGSPEAFF.

The chain recombines TRBV7-9 with TRBJ2-3, with 12 nucleotides matching TRBD2. This CDR3 contains 16 residues. Germline V gene data show CDR1 as SEHNR and CDR2 as FQNEAQ (reference sequence). The junction had 5 bases not matched to a gene; V was cut back by 5 bases and J by 2 bases. The CDR3 spells CASSPPSGGATDTQYF. CDR3 coding DNA: TGTGCCAGCAGCCCCCCTAGCGGGGGGGCCACAGATACGCAGTATTTT.

This clone was counted between two and nine times. The rearrangement links TRBV7-9 to TRBJ2-7; D may be TRBD1 or TRBD2 (5 bases each). This CDR3 spans 13 amino acids. The V gene's germline CDR1 is SEHNR and CDR2 FQNEAQ (reference sequence). Trimming left V 6 bases short and J 5 bases short, with 14 bases between. The CDR3 region is CASSRDQIDEQYF. In nucleotides, the CDR3 is TGTGCCAGCAGTCGGGACCAAATAGACGAGCAGTACTTC.

V usage is TRBV7-9 and J usage is TRBJ2-3; D might be TRBD2 (6 bases). CDR3 length equals 14 residues. V was trimmed by 2 bases and J by 5 bases, leaving 11 bases between them. The V gene's germline CDR1 is SEHNR and CDR2 FQNEAQ (reference sequence). This CDR3 is CASSLMAGRDTQYF. CDR3 DNA: TGTGCCAGCAGCTTAATGGCGGGAAGAGATACGCAGTATTTT.

The J gene is TRBJ2-7, the V gene TRBV25-1; D uncertain. The CDR3 runs to 14 residues. Germline CDR1 is MGHDK and CDR2 is SYGVNS. The ends were cut back, 3 bases at V and 6 bases at J, with 15 bases in the middle. CDR3 amino acids: CASSDSAGVGEQYF. The CDR3 DNA reads as TGTGCCAGCAGTGACTCGGCAGGCGTCGGCGAGCAGTACTTC.

In its sample, this clone was seen once. The J gene is TRBJ2-5, the V gene TRBV7-8; 8 bases are a match to TRBD2. The CDR3 runs 16 residues. Per the germline V gene, CDR1 is SGHVS and CDR2 is FQNEAQ. J gave up 2 bases and V 1 base, and 6 bases lay outside the gene matches. The CDR3 loop is CASSLGLAGRQETQYF. CDR3 sequence (DNA): TGTGCCAGCAGCTTAGGCTTAGCGGGACGTCAAGAGACCCAGTACTTC.

The chain couples TRBV29-1 to TRBJ1-1; tentative D call: TRBD1 (6 bases). The CDR3 runs to 14 residues. Germline CDR1 SQVTM, CDR2 ANQGSEA. V was cut by 7 bases and J by 0 bases, with 15 bases left in between. CDR3 sequence: CSALGGALNTEAFF. The CDR3 DNA reads TGCAGCGCCCTGGGGGGGGCCTTGAACACTGAAGCTTTCTTT.

This chain joins TRBV28 and TRBJ2-1, with a weak D call TRBD1 (6 bases). In germline, CDR1 is MDHEN, CDR2 SYDVKM. Trimming stripped 10 bases from V and 4 bases from J, with 14 bases between. This CDR3 has 13 residues. CDR3 residues: CATHNRDYNEQFF. DNA for the CDR3: TGTGCCACCCACAACAGGGATTACAATGAGCAGTTCTTC.

This clone was counted a single time. J is TRBJ2-3 and V is TRBV6-6; 8 bases agree with TRBD2. The length of the CDR3 is 12 residues. Trimming cost V 6 bases and J 5 bases; bases outside gene matches: 1. CDR1 and CDR2 from the germline V gene are MNHNY and SVGAGI (reference sequence). This chain's CDR3 is CASRAGEDTQYF. For the CDR3, the DNA is TGTGCCAGCAGAGCGGGGGAAGATACGCAGTATTTT.

This chain links TRBV18 with TRBJ2-3, with D uncertain. Per germline, CDR1 KGHSH and CDR2 LQKENI. This CDR3 region has 13 residues. V lost 8 bases to trimming and J lost 1 base, with 10 bases between them. The chain's CDR3 is CASIMGGTDTQYF. The CDR3 bases are TGTGCCAGCATCATGGGCGGCACAGATACGCAGTATTTT.

The chain combines TRBV29-1 with TRBJ1-2, with D unresolved. This CDR3 has 13 residues. The V and J ends lost 1 base and 8 bases respectively, with 14 bases between them. The germline CDR1 and CDR2 sequences are SQVTM and ANQGSEA. CDR3 coding DNA: TGCAGCGTTGAAGTATCCGCATCTCGCGGCTACACCTTC. Protein sequence: CSVEVSASRGYTF.

The genes are TRBV7-2 and TRBJ2-7; TRBD2 aligns across 13 bases. The CDR3 consists of 18 residues. Per the germline V gene, CDR1 is SGHTA and CDR2 is FQGNSA. The ends lost 1 base at V and 4 bases at J; junction bases unmatched: 10. The DNA for the CDR3 is TGTGCCAGCAGCTTAGACGGACTAGCGGGAGAAGTTATGTACGAGCAGTACTTC. It codes for CASSLDGLAGEVMYEQYF.